One sample yielded the 19 T cell receptor beta chains listed below, sequenced in a study of T cell responses to AZD1222 COVID-19 vaccine. The method was immunoSEQ multiplex PCR; TCRdb's version includes in-frame clones alone and lacks a portion of them. The sample records about 140,000 clones, 85% to 95% being singletons. Here the sequenced sample was peripheral blood, taken after recovery from COVID-19. The receptors come from an adult who had recovered from COVID-19.

This chain uses TRBV5-4 with TRBJ2-7; 11 bases are a match to TRBD2. Per germline, CDR1 SGHNT and CDR2 YYREEE (reference sequence). J gave up 5 bases and V 1 base, and 5 bases lay outside the gene matches. This CDR3 contains 15 residues. CDR3 nucleotide sequence: TGTGCCAGCAGCTTGAATAGCGGGAGGGCCCACGAGCAGTACTTC. It codes for CASSLNSGRAHEQYF.

The chain employs TRBV5-5 and TRBJ1-1; no clear D. Trimming pared 3 bases from V and 6 bases from J, leaving 12 bases between. The CDR3 contains 13 residues. Looked up from germline, CDR1 is SGHKS and CDR2 is YYEKEE (reference sequence). CDR3 sequence: CASSWVDGAEAFF. DNA for the CDR3: TGTGCCAGCAGCTGGGTGGACGGAGCTGAAGCTTTCTTT.

The chain is built from TRBV27 and TRBJ1-6; D uncertain. CDR1 and CDR2 from the germline V gene are MNHEY and SMNVEV (reference sequence). The CDR3 has 13 amino acids. V shed 4 bases and J shed 6 bases, with 7 bases lying between them. The CDR3 spells CASSSGFNSPLHF. The CDR3 DNA is TGTGCCAGCAGTTCGGGTTTTAATTCACCCCTCCACTTT.

This clone showed up just a few times. J is TRBJ1-1 and V is TRBV10-1; 7 bases match TRBD1. Germline V gives CDR1 WNHNN, CDR2 SYGVQD (reference sequence). The CDR3 length is 14 residues. With 4 bases clipped from V and 7 bases from J, the junction kept 9 bases outside the gene matches. CDR3 protein: CASSADTQGIEAFF. CDR3 nucleotides: TGCGCCAGCAGTGCGGACACACAGGGGATTGAAGCTTTCTTT.

The chain links TRBV5-6 to TRBJ1-5, with no clear D. Germline V gene data show CDR1 as SGHDT and CDR2 as YYEEEE. This CDR3 is 13 amino acids long. V lost 2 bases, J lost 6 bases, and 9 bases lay in between. Here the CDR3 reads CASSFSDRQPQHF. CDR3 nucleotides: TGTGCCAGCAGCTTCTCAGATCGTCAGCCCCAGCATTTT.

J is TRBJ1-5 and V is TRBV28, with 12 bases fitting TRBD1. The V gene end was trimmed by 2 bases and the J gene end by 3 bases; junction bases not matched to a gene: 5. CDR1 and CDR2 (germline): MDHEN, SYDVKM. The CDR3 covers 17 residues. The CDR3 sequence is CASSLTGQGANNQPQHF. CDR3 nucleotide sequence: TGTGCCAGCAGTTTAACGGGACAGGGGGCTAACAATCAGCCCCAGCATTTT.

V is TRBV5-1 and J is TRBJ1-4; a possible D gene is TRBD1 (6 bases). Germline V gene data show CDR1 as SGHRS and CDR2 as YFSETQ. V shed 2 bases and J shed 0 bases, with 14 bases lying between them. The CDR3 contains 17 residues. This chain's CDR3 is CASSLYPSGATNEKLFF. As DNA, the CDR3 is TGCGCCAGCAGCTTATACCCGTCAGGGGCAACTAATGAAAAACTGTTTTTT.

The chain is built from TRBV7-9 and TRBJ2-7, with TRBD1 matching over 8 bases. V lost 5 bases, J lost 2 bases, and 11 bases stayed unmatched. This CDR3 has 16 amino acids. Germline-derived CDR1 and CDR2 are SEHNR and FQNEAQ (reference sequence). CDR3 nucleotide sequence: TGTGCCAGCAGCGATACAGGGGGTGACCTAGCCTACGAGCAGTACTTC. It specifies CASSDTGGDLAYEQYF.

This clone occurred once. The rearrangement joins TRBV28 to TRBJ2-7, with D possibly matching TRBD2 (5 bases). V was cut by 6 bases and J by 7 bases, with 16 bases left in between. Germline lookup yields CDR1 MDHEN and CDR2 SYDVKM. This CDR3 region has 13 residues. CDR3 amino acids: CASRSQRRGEQYF. CDR3 nucleotides: TGTGCCAGCAGGTCTCAGCGGCGAGGAGAGCAGTACTTC.

The chain is built from TRBV28 and TRBJ2-3, with 11 nucleotides matching TRBD2. Trimming took 2 bases from V and 1 from J; bases not matched to a gene: 11. The CDR3 loop spans 19 amino acids. CDR1 and CDR2 (germline): MDHEN, SYDVKM. The CDR3 region has the DNA TGTGCCAGCAGTTTAAACTTAGCGGGAGGGGTGATGGGCACAGATACGCAGTATTTT. Protein: CASSLNLAGGVMGTDTQYF.

V gene TRBV7-2 combines with J gene TRBJ2-2; D ambiguous. CDR1 and CDR2 (germline): SGHTA, FQGNSA. The CDR3 is made up of 13 amino acids. V was pared by 5 bases and J by 6 bases, with 10 bases between. CDR3: CASSNVRSGELFF. As DNA, the CDR3 is TGTGCCAGCAGCAACGTCCGATCCGGGGAGCTGTTTTTT.

This chain links TRBV7-3 with TRBJ2-2; 10 bases are shared with TRBD2. Germline V CDR1 and CDR2: SGHTA, FQGTGA. V shed 6 bases and J 4 bases; nucleotides not matched to a gene: 5. This CDR3 comprises 15 residues. CDR3 in amino acids: CASRPSGSSTGELFF. CDR3 bases: TGTGCCAGCAGGCCTAGCGGGAGCAGCACCGGGGAGCTGTTTTTT.

The J gene is TRBJ2-5, the V gene TRBV15; possible D gene TRBD1, 5 bases. V shed 3 bases and J shed 8 bases, with 10 bases lying between them. CDR1 and CDR2 from the germline V gene are LNHNV and YYDKDF (reference sequence). The CDR3 consists of 12 residues. This CDR3 is CATSRDGATQYF. The CDR3 region has the DNA TGTGCCACCAGCAGGGATGGGGCCACCCAGTACTTC.

The gene calls are TRBV5-6 and TRBJ1-1; TRBD1 is a possible D gene (6 bases). In germline, CDR1 is SGHDT, CDR2 YYEEEE. The CDR3 covers 14 residues. V was cut by 2 bases and J by 0 bases, with 8 bases left in between. Here the CDR3 reads CASSFDRLNTEAFF. The CDR3 nucleotides are TGTGCCAGCAGCTTCGACAGGCTGAACACTGAAGCTTTCTTT.

The genes are TRBV6-5 and TRBJ2-2; TRBD1 is a possible D gene (6 bases). Deletions cut 5 bases from V and 1 base from J, with 8 bases between. CDR3 size: 14 residues. The germline V gene has CDR1 MNHEY and CDR2 SVGAGI. CDR3 bases: TGTGCCAGCAGTAAACAGGGGAACACCGGGGAGCTGTTTTTT. Amino acids: CASSKQGNTGELFF.

This chain connects TRBV27 to TRBJ2-1; D call uncertain. The CDR3 runs 16 residues. V lost 7 bases and J lost 0, with 16 bases in between. Germline assignment: CDR1 MNHEY and CDR2 SMNVEV (reference sequence). CDR3: CASNPRGVGSYNEQFF. The CDR3 bases are TGTGCCAGCAACCCGCGCGGCGTCGGCTCCTACAATGAGCAGTTCTTC.

V and J are TRBV6-5 and TRBJ2-1; D is unclear. The CDR3 covers 16 residues. Germline CDR1 and CDR2: MNHEY and SVGAGI. Trimming cost V 4 bases and J 0 bases, with 13 bases left between them. The CDR3 sequence is CASSSRIGVSYNEQFF. In nucleotides, the CDR3 is TGTGCCAGCAGTTCCCGTATAGGTGTCTCCTACAATGAGCAGTTCTTC.

The chain links TRBV11-2 to TRBJ2-7; the D gene is possibly TRBD1 (6 bases). V was shortened by 1 base and J by 5 bases, with 15 bases between the two germline ends. The CDR3 contains 15 residues. The germline CDR1 and CDR2 sequences are SGHAT and FQNNGV. CDR3 sequence reads: CASSLVGDRMNEQYF. The CDR3 DNA reads TGTGCCAGCAGCTTAGTAGGAGACAGGATGAACGAGCAGTACTTC.

The chain links TRBV3-1 (or the pseudogene TRBV3-2) to TRBJ2-2, with D possibly TRBD1 on 6 matching bases. Germline-derived CDR1 and CDR2 are LGHDT and YNNKEL (reference sequence). Between the trimmed V and J ends, which lost 0 bases and 5 bases, there was a span of 10 bases. The CDR3 covers 15 residues. DNA of the CDR3: TGTGCCAGCAGCCAAGACAGGGGTCGGACCGGGGAGCTGTTTTTT. Translating it yields CASSQDRGRTGELFF.